This T cell receptor (beta chain) was recorded in a study of siplizumab effects on memory and regulatory T cells (dated by TCRdb to between 2018 and 2020). Study-level background: The study examined how the anti-CD2 antibody siplizumab affects alloreactive T-cell subsets in allogeneic mixed lymphocyte reactions built from human PBMCs. Overall study outcomes, separate from this receptor: Unstimulated naive T cells appeared more diverse than memory T cells, and naive cells seemed to contribute substantially to the alloresponse. The cumulative frequency of alloreactive sequences that could be traced back to unstimulated CD4+ memory T cells was significantly reduced by siplizumab. Of the alloreactive CD4+ clones that could be mapped, the Treg-derived share averaged about 70% with siplizumab compared with around 27% in control reactions. Because sequences at frequencies below about 10^-5 were poorly captured, only a minor fraction of alloreactive clones could be mapped back to unstimulated subsets. Whether proliferating Tregs from siplizumab cultures were suppressive was not functionally confirmed. About 75-95% of proliferating CD4+ or CD8+ clones could not be given a naive or memory phenotype.

Measured from the cysteine to the phenylalanine, the CDR3 is 16 residues long. Of all the DNA, just the CDR3 is kept, 48 bases in frame from base 1. At the junction V is shortened by 2 bases and J by 0 bases, with 10 bases in between. CDR1 is given as SGHAT and CDR2 as FQNNGV, both from the germline V gene. Sorted unstimulated T cells and proliferating T cells recovered from mixed lymphocyte reactions underwent TCRbeta CDR3 sequencing. Fresh whole blood from some ten HLA-typed healthy donors was used as the source from which PBMCs were isolated. To map where alloreactive clones came from, CD4+ non-regulatory T cells in the unstimulated state were FACS-sorted. Libraries were made using the immunoSEQ multiplex PCR assay. Roughly 10^5 TCR templates per sample were assayed on the deep sequencing platform. Genomic DNA extracted from sorted T cells was used for TCRbeta CDR3 sequencing. In the authors' own workflow: The R programming language was used for clonal analysis of TCRbeta CDR3 data. Alloreactive CD4+ and CD8+ clones were defined by comparing unstimulated samples with post-reaction CFSE-low samples. Alloreactive CD4+ clones were assigned to regulatory or non-regulatory origin by matching sequences to sorted unstimulated Treg and non-Treg repertoires. Imported from immuneACCESS, the table was reduced by TCRdb to in-frame sequences with V and J called. These copies leave out some clones; in studies compared against another copy, an unresolved V gene accounts for under half, and the cause of the remainder is not known. V, J and clone size were drawn from that table, and D and trimming were deduced from the DNA. Counted in this sample were 75,000 to 100,000 clones; just under 95% of them appeared once. Clones ranked in the top ten supply roughly 1.3% of the sample.

Only one count was recorded for this clone. Its antigen has not been determined. No clone much larger than this one lies a single base away; base qualities are absent. The chain joins TRBV11-2 to TRBJ2-2; a tentative D call is TRBD2 (6 bases match). The sequenced material came from non-Treg CD4+ T cells sorted from blood. This specimen's cell subset or site label, interpreted: FACS-sorted unstimulated CD4+ non-regulatory T cells. This TCR came from a human donor in good health. For the CDR3, the sequence is CASSLNRLANTGELFF. The bases are TGTGCCAGCAGCTTAAACAGACTAGCGAACACCGGGGAGCTGTTTTTT.